The 9 T cell receptor beta chains below all came from one sample that was sequenced in a study of molecular identifiers for immune sequencing clone quantification. TCRdb redid the calling of the PCR reads with MiXCR, one entry per CDR3 protein. The repertoire consists of some 70,000 distinct CDR3 sequences, with over 15% occurring once and the leading ten covering approximately 1.5%. Sequencing was carried out using naive CD8+ T cells from blood, with Jurkat cell RNA spiked in. Subset noted: FACS-sorted CD8+CD4-CCR7+CD45RA+ naive T cells. These receptors were taken from a human donor in good health. Some libraries in this study had Jurkat cell RNA spiked in.

Concerning this clonotype: A much larger clone differs from this one at a single base, so this may be a read error. As DNA, the CDR3 is TGTGCCAACAGGGAGGGACAGGCTCGCTATGGCTACACCTTC. It is translated as CANREGQARYGYTF. The J gene is TRBJ1-2, the V gene TRBV27, with 8 bases matching TRBD1. This CDR3 is built from 14 residues. Germline CDR1 MNHEY, CDR2 SMNVEV (reference sequence). The V gene end was trimmed by 10 bases and the J gene end by 4 bases; junction bases not matched to a gene: 11.

This clonotype was detected many times. The chain has TRBV7-2 and TRBJ2-7, with 10 bases fitting TRBD2. Germline CDR1 reads SGHTA; CDR2 reads FQGNSA. This CDR3 has 15 amino acids. Trimming removed 4 bases from V and 5 bases from J; junction bases left unmatched: 8. CDR3 region: CASSSSGSSGDEQYF. The CDR3 DNA sequence: TGTGCCAGCAGCTCTAGCGGGAGTTCAGGGGACGAGCAGTACTTC.

This clonotype was found many times. This chain uses TRBV7-9 with TRBJ1-1; D is possibly TRBD1 (5 bases). V was pared by 5 bases and J by 0 bases, with 13 bases between. Germline V gene sequence: CDR1 SEHNR, CDR2 FQNEAQ (reference sequence). This CDR3 is built from 15 residues. CDR3 region: CASSKPRQLNTEAFF. The CDR3 DNA is TGTGCCAGCAGCAAACCCCGACAGTTGAACACTGAAGCTTTCTTT.

In this sample, this clonotype turned up many times. V and J are TRBV7-3 and TRBJ2-7, with 7 nucleotides matching TRBD1. CDR3 length: 12 amino acids. The germline V gene encodes CDR1 SGHTA and CDR2 FQGTGA. V shed 5 bases and J 9 bases; nucleotides not matched to a gene: 7. The chain's CDR3 is CASSLRDRGQYF. As DNA, the CDR3 is TGTGCCAGCAGCCTTCGGGACAGAGGGCAGTACTTC. The full variable domain, in which reference TRBV7-3 and TRBJ2-7 provide the parts outside the CDR3, is GAGVSQTPSNKVTEKGKYVELRCDPISGHTALYWYRQSLGQGPEFLIYFQGTGAADDSGLPNDRFFAVRPEGSVSTLKIQRTERGDSAVYLCASSLRDRGQYFGPGTRLTVT.

Concerning this clonotype: This could be a read error, since a much larger clone is one nucleotide away. The V gene is TRBV19, the J gene TRBJ2-7, with 8 bases that match TRBD1. Germline trimming cut 5 bases from V and 5 bases from J; bases unmatched to any gene: 5. Germline V CDR1 and CDR2: LNHDA, SQIVND (reference sequence). The length of the CDR3 is 13 residues. CDR3 nucleotide sequence: TGTGCCAGTAGTGCAGGGGGCAGGGACGAGCAGTACTTC. Amino acids: CASSAGGRDEQYF.

Points on this clonotype: This may be a read error, as it is one base from a much larger clone. This CDR3 is missing its conserved last phenylalanine or tryptophan, likely due to a read error. V gene TRBV11-2 combines with J gene TRBJ2-2, with D unresolved. CDR1 SGHAT and CDR2 FQNNGV come from the germline V gene. The V and J ends lost 5 bases and 4 bases respectively, with 5 bases between them. CDR3 size: 12 residues. The CDR3 protein is CASSPITGELFS. DNA for the CDR3: TGTGCCAGCAGCCCAATCACCGGGGAGCTGTTTTCT.

This clonotype was recorded many times. For the CDR3, the DNA is TGTGCCAGCAGCTCGGGACTAGCGGGACCTCTTGAAGTGTTTGGCAAAAACATTCAGTACTTC. It specifies CASSSGLAGPLEVFGKNIQYF. The chain uses TRBV7-8 and TRBJ2-4; 13 nucleotides line up with TRBD2. Per germline, CDR1 SGHVS and CDR2 FQNEAQ. The trim removed 4 bases at V and 3 bases at J, leaving 18 bases unmatched. This CDR3 has 21 residues.

This clonotype was seen repeatedly, ten times or more. The V and J genes are TRBV28 and TRBJ2-7; 10 bases are shared with TRBD1. The CDR3 covers 19 residues. The ends lost 3 bases at V and 4 bases at J; junction bases unmatched: 18. Germline CDR1 reads MDHEN; CDR2 reads SYDVKM. In nucleotides, the CDR3 is TGTGCCAGCAGTTTTGCGGTTCGGGGACCGGGACAGGGGAAGTACGAGCAGTACTTC. Residues: CASSFAVRGPGQGKYEQYF.

In regard to this clonotype: This may stem from a read error, because a much larger clone lies one nucleotide away. The chain couples TRBV6-5 to TRBJ1-1; D ambiguous. The CDR3 length is 12 residues. The V gene's germline CDR1 is MNHEY and CDR2 SVGAGI. The V end lost 10 bases, the J end lost 4 bases, and 13 bases lay between the germline ends. The CDR3 nucleotides read TGTGCCACCACAATAGGGAGCACTGAAGCTTTCTTT. It translates to CATTIGSTEAFF.